The 26 T cell receptor beta chains below come from one sample, sequenced in a study of blood T cells in healthy people across ages. Then a second PCR, running roughly 7 to 11 cycles, was carried out with a sample-barcoded 5' primer and a J-beta primer mix. TCRdb fed the 5' RACE reads into MiXCR, producing one record per CDR3 protein. The repertoire includes some 900,000 distinct CDR3 sequences, about 48% of them detected once, and roughly 12% sits in the top ten. Sequenced input: blood. All receptors come from a man under 40 in good health.

The chain combines TRBV10-3 with TRBJ2-7; D is ambiguous. V lost 3 bases and J 4 bases, leaving 7 bases between the germline ends. The CDR3 covers 12 residues. Germline loops: CDR1 ENHRY, CDR2 SYGVKD. CDR3 nucleotide sequence: TGTGCCATCAGTGAATCCCCATACGAGCAGTACTTC. Translation gives CAISESPYEQYF.

The chain links TRBV20-1 to TRBJ2-5, with D possibly matching TRBD2 (5 bases). V lost 2 bases and J lost 6, with 13 bases in between. The germline V gene has CDR1 DFQATT and CDR2 SNEGSKA (reference sequence). CDR3 length equals 13 residues. The CDR3, as DNA: TGCAGTGCTAGACCCACTAACGGGAAGACCCAGTACTTC. Protein product: CSARPTNGKTQYF.

The V and J genes are TRBV2 and TRBJ2-5; 7 bases match TRBD2. Germline assignment: CDR1 SNHLY and CDR2 FYNNEI. The CDR3 spans 14 residues. V shed 6 bases and J 3 bases; nucleotides not matched to a gene: 7. CDR3 sequence reads: CASSKDGGKETQYF. The CDR3, as DNA: TGTGCCAGCAGCAAAGACGGGGGGAAAGAGACCCAGTACTTC.

The V call is TRBV28, the J call TRBJ1-4, with D perhaps matching TRBD1 (6 bases). Germline V gene sequence: CDR1 MDHEN, CDR2 SYDVKM. V gave up 2 bases and J gave up 7 bases, with 14 bases separating them. The CDR3 is made up of 15 amino acids. The CDR3 protein is CASSLPGQGAEKLFF. CDR3 sequence (DNA): TGTGCCAGCAGTTTACCGGGACAAGGGGCTGAAAAACTGTTTTTT.

The gene calls are TRBV20-1 and TRBJ2-3, with D tentatively TRBD1 (5 bases). Trimming took off 3 bases at V and 6 bases at J, with 16 bases between the two ends. CDR1 is DFQATT, CDR2 SNEGSKA, per germline (reference sequence). CDR3 length: 14 residues. CDR3 nucleotides: TGCAGTGCTAGCAGGGTCCCGTTGAGCGATACGCAGTATTTT. This encodes CSASRVPLSDTQYF.

The J gene is TRBJ1-6, the V gene TRBV19; D may be TRBD1 (5 bases). The CDR3 is 14 amino acids. The V and J ends lost 2 bases and 8 bases respectively, with 10 bases between them. Per germline, CDR1 LNHDA and CDR2 SQIVND (reference sequence). The CDR3 nucleotides are TGTGCCAGTAGTATAAACAGGAGGGATTCACCCCTCCACTTT. This translates into CASSINRRDSPLHF.

On this clonotype itself: The junction differs from germline at one of its ends, possibly a read error. The DNA for the CDR3 is TGTGCCTGCAGTGAGGGCAGGGGATTCTCCTACAATGAGCAGTACTTC. Amino acid sequence: CACSEGRGFSYNEQYF. V and J are TRBV25-1 and TRBJ2-5; weak D call: TRBD1 (6 bases). Germline V lookup: CDR1 MGHDK, CDR2 SYGVNS. The CDR3 spans 16 residues.

This clonotype was seen only a few times. The genes are TRBV21-1 and TRBJ2-1. TRBV21-1 is an annotated pseudogene. CDR3 length: 14 amino acids. The CDR3 nucleotides read TGTGCCAGCAGCGAAAATGGAAGATACAATGAGCAGTTCTTC. Translated, it gives CASSENGRYNEQFF.

The CDR3 bases are TGTGCCAGCAGTGCCTTGGACAGGCTACTTTATGGCTACACCTTC. As protein: CASSALDRLLYGYTF. V usage is TRBV6-2 or TRBV6-3 and J usage is TRBJ1-2; 7 nucleotides align to TRBD1. The CDR3 length is 15 residues. J gave up 5 bases and V 5 bases, and 11 bases lay outside the gene matches. The germline CDR1 and CDR2 sequences are MNHEY and SVGEGT.

The chain recombines TRBV12-3 or TRBV12-4 with TRBJ2-7, with D perhaps given as TRBD1 or TRBD2 (5 bases each). The V gene lost 6 bases and the J gene lost 0 bases, with 12 bases spanning the gap. This CDR3 has 14 amino acids. The CDR3 protein is CASRPGTLSYEQYF. The CDR3 nucleotides are TGTGCCAGCAGACCCGGGACGCTCTCCTACGAGCAGTACTTC.

This clonotype came up a few times. The rearrangement uses TRBV20-1 and TRBJ2-4, with 9 nucleotides matching TRBD1. The better agreement between TRBJ2-7 and the DNA end casts doubt on the J call. The germline V gene encodes CDR1 DFQATT and CDR2 SNEGSKA (reference sequence). The CDR3 consists of 13 residues. In nucleotides, the CDR3 is TGCAGTGCTTTGGGACAGGGTCTCCACGAGCAGTACTTC. Translation gives CSALGQGLHEQYF.

A few counts support this clonotype. The chain is built from TRBV6-5 and TRBJ1-2; D is unclear. The CDR3 spans 17 residues. Germline V gene lookup returns CDR1 MNHEY and CDR2 SVGAGI. V lost 0 bases and J 4 bases, leaving 18 bases between the germline ends. The DNA of the CDR3 is TGTGCCAGCAGTTACTCGAGTCAAAGGGTGCGGGGCTATGGCTACACCTTC. It yields the protein CASSYSSQRVRGYGYTF.

As concerns this clonotype: Relative to the germline gene, one junction end is altered; a read error may explain this. The CDR3 reads CASSVAGQIYEQYF. DNA of the CDR3: TGTGCCAGCAGCGTAGCGGGACAGATCTACGAGCAGTACTTC. The chain employs TRBV7-2 and TRBJ2-7, with a weak D call TRBD2 (8 bases). The germline V gene encodes CDR1 SGHTA and CDR2 FQGNSA. The CDR3 is 14 residues long.

This sequence joins TRBV29-1 and TRBJ1-1, with 7 bases lining up with TRBD1. Germline V lookup: CDR1 SQVTM, CDR2 ANQGSEA. With 5 bases clipped from V and 4 bases from J, the junction kept 7 bases outside the gene matches. The CDR3 consists of 13 residues. The CDR3: CSVYYRGRTEAFF. The CDR3 DNA is TGCAGCGTTTATTACAGGGGACGCACTGAAGCTTTCTTT.

The chain carries TRBV9 and TRBJ1-1; TRBD1 agrees at 7 bases. This CDR3 is 13 amino acids long. CDR1 and CDR2 (germline): SGDLS, YYNGEE. Trimming took 2 bases from V and 3 from J; bases not matched to a gene: 1. In nucleotides, the CDR3 is TGTGCCAGCAGCGTTGACAGGGACACTGAAGCTTTCTTT. It translates to CASSVDRDTEAFF.

In this sample, this clonotype turned up many times. The V call is TRBV29-1, the J call TRBJ2-3; no clear D. The V gene lost 3 bases and the J gene lost 7 bases, with 11 bases spanning the gap. CDR1 and CDR2 (germline): SQVTM, ANQGSEA. The CDR3 has 12 residues. The CDR3 sequence is CSVEGKPNTQYF. In DNA form, the CDR3 reads TGCAGCGTTGAGGGCAAACCGAATACGCAGTATTTT.

V and J are TRBV2 and TRBJ2-3; 7 bases are shared with TRBD2. Germline V CDR1 and CDR2: SNHLY, FYNNEI. CDR3 length: 13 residues. V was clipped by 8 bases and J by 5 bases; unmatched bases: 7. The CDR3 bases are TGTGCCAGCCTCCGGGAGGCCGGAGATACGCAGTATTTT. It codes for CASLREAGDTQYF.

J is TRBJ2-4 and V is TRBV4-1; perhaps TRBD1 as D (6 bases). TRBJ2-7 matches the DNA end more closely, so the J call is doubtful. Germline V CDR1 and CDR2: MGHRA, YSYEKL. The CDR3 runs 16 residues. In DNA form, the CDR3 reads TGCGCCAGCAGCCCCGAGGGATGGACAGTCCCCTACGAGCAGTACTTC. This codes for CASSPEGWTVPYEQYF.

This sequence joins TRBV4-1 and TRBJ2-1, with D perhaps matching TRBD1 (6 bases). Between the trimmed V and J ends, which lost 0 bases and 3 bases, there was a span of 18 bases. CDR3 size: 18 residues. Germline CDR1 reads MGHRA; CDR2 reads YSYEKL. CDR3 sequence (DNA): TGCGCCAGCAGCCAAGATAGTACAGGGTCTGGGGGCTACAATGAGCAGTTCTTC. Translating it yields CASSQDSTGSGGYNEQFF.

The J gene is TRBJ1-2, the V gene TRBV10-3; no clear D. Germline V CDR1 and CDR2: ENHRY, SYGVKD. The CDR3 length is 14 residues. Trimming removed 3 bases from V and 1 base from J, with 9 bases in between. CDR3 region: CAISDVKNNYGYTF. CDR3 nucleotides: TGTGCCATCAGTGATGTTAAGAATAACTATGGCTACACCTTC.

The CDR3 region is CASSVGGTLNTEAFF. CDR3 sequence (DNA): TGTGCCAGCAGCGTAGGAGGGACATTGAACACTGAAGCTTTCTTT. The chain recombines TRBV9 with TRBJ1-1; D perhaps matches TRBD1 (6 bases). From germline, CDR1 is SGDLS and CDR2 YYNGEE. This CDR3 spans 15 amino acids. V gave up 0 bases and J gave up 0 bases, with 9 bases separating them.

This clonotype was seen a handful of times. CDR3 amino acids: CASSQEGSWADTQYF. CDR3 DNA: TGTGCCAGCAGCCAAGAGGGTAGCTGGGCAGATACGCAGTATTTT. The genes are TRBV4-2 and TRBJ2-3; D unclear. The CDR3 loop spans 15 amino acids. Germline V gives CDR1 LGHNA, CDR2 YNFKEQ. Between the trimmed V and J ends, which lost 0 bases and 4 bases, there was a span of 11 bases.

This clonotype was recorded a few times. This rearrangement joins TRBV6-5 to TRBJ2-5; TRBD2 aligns across 10 bases. Trimming cost V 4 bases and J 4 bases; bases outside gene matches: 6. This CDR3 is built from 15 residues. Looked up from germline, CDR1 is MNHEY and CDR2 is SVGAGI. DNA for the CDR3: TGTGCCAGCAGTTCCGGACTAGCGGAAGGAGAGACCCAGTACTTC. Amino acid sequence: CASSSGLAEGETQYF.

The chain uses TRBV12-3 or TRBV12-4 and TRBJ1-2, with a weak D call TRBD1 (5 bases). The V and J ends lost 3 bases and 7 bases respectively, with 12 bases between them. The CDR3 loop spans 13 amino acids. CDR3 sequence (DNA): TGTGCCAGCAGTTTTTCAGGGAGAGGTGGCTACACCTTC. Protein sequence: CASSFSGRGGYTF.

This clonotype has only a few counts. The rearrangement joins TRBV5-1 to TRBJ2-5, with D tentatively TRBD1 or TRBD2 (5 bases each). There are 14 residues in the CDR3. V was trimmed by 1 base and J by 4 bases, leaving 11 bases between them. Looked up from germline, CDR1 is SGHRS and CDR2 is YFSETQ. In DNA, the CDR3 is TGCGCCAGCAGCTTGCGCGGGCAGGGAGAGACCCAGTACTTC. Protein product: CASSLRGQGETQYF. Drawing the rest from reference TRBV5-1 and TRBJ2-5, the complete variable domain is KAGVTQTPRYLIKTRGQQVTLSCSPISGHRSVSWYQQTPGQGLQFLFEYFSETQRNKGNFPGRFSGRQFSNSRSEMNVSTLELGDSALYLCASSLRGQGETQYFGPGTRLLVL.

The chain joins TRBV7-2 to TRBJ2-1, with D unclear. Germline V gene sequence: CDR1 SGHTA, CDR2 FQGNSA. The CDR3 sequence is 13 residues long. The ends were cut back, 4 bases at V and 3 bases at J, with 7 bases in the middle. The CDR3 DNA is TGTGCCAGCAGCTCCGACATCTACAATGAGCAGTTCTTC. It encodes CASSSDIYNEQFF.